The next 8 T cell receptor beta chains were all read from a single sample in a study of T cells in tuberculosis (dated by TCRdb to 2016 to 2019). Thawed, overnight-rested PBMC were stained with GMM-loaded CD1B tetramer, a Live/Dead dye and anti-CD3, then sorted on a FACS Aria II. CD1B tetramers were loaded with C32 glucose monomycolate purified from Rhodococcus equi. To prepare the library, the immunoSEQ multiplex PCR assay was applied. TCRdb stores this immuneACCESS table with in-frame sequences only. Part of the clones is absent; in the studies checked, under half of the shortfall reflects unresolved V genes, and no reason is known for the rest. The sample yields approximately 58,000 clones; roughly 90% were counted once. Clones ranked in the top ten supply just over 20% of the sample. The sequencing sample was made of CD1b-GMM tetramer-negative cells sorted from PBMCs. What this sample's cell subset or site label stands for: T cells not binding CD1B-GMM tetramer, sorted from same donor. The receptors were sampled from an adult woman with latent tuberculosis.

The chain joins TRBV7-4 to TRBJ1-3; D is uncertain. The germline gives CDR1 SGHVT, CDR2 SQSDAQ. The CDR3 is 16 amino acids. The germline V and J ends were trimmed by 3 bases and 0 bases, with 12 bases remaining between them. CDR3 DNA sequence: TGTGCCAGCAGCTTGGGCAGCCAAATCTCTGGAAACACCATATATTTT. As protein: CASSLGSQISGNTIYF.

The genes are TRBV5-4 and TRBJ2-1; D call uncertain. Germline CDR1 SGHNT, CDR2 YYREEE (reference sequence). CDR3 size: 17 residues. Trimming removed 3 bases from V and 2 bases from J, with 18 bases in between. CDR3 nucleotides: TGTGCCAGCAGCTCCCTCCTAAGAGCGCCAACCTACAATGAGCAGTTCTTC. Amino acid sequence: CASSSLLRAPTYNEQFF.

The gene calls are TRBV7-9 and TRBJ1-6; D is possibly TRBD1 (5 bases). The CDR3 spans 15 residues. Germline CDR1 SEHNR, CDR2 FQNEAQ (reference sequence). The germline V and J ends were trimmed by 1 base and 4 bases, with 8 bases remaining between them. CDR3 loop: CASSLDRSYNSPLHF. In DNA form, the CDR3 reads TGTGCCAGCAGCTTAGACAGGTCATATAATTCACCCCTCCACTTT. Complete variable domain (other parts from reference TRBV7-9 and TRBJ1-6): DTGVSQNPRHKITKRGQNVTFRCDPISEHNRLYWYRQTLGQGPEFLTYFQNEAQLEKSRLLSDRFSAERPKGSFSTLEIQRTEQGDSAMYLCASSLDRSYNSPLHFGNGTRLTVT.

The rearrangement joins TRBV9 to TRBJ1-1, with 10 positions matching TRBD1. After removal of 7 bases from V and 0 bases from J, the junction contained 6 bases not matched to a gene. This CDR3 is built from 15 residues. Per germline, CDR1 SGDLS and CDR2 YYNGEE. The CDR3 is CASGGQGSMNTEAFF. The DNA of the CDR3 is TGTGCCAGCGGGGGACAGGGGTCGATGAACACTGAAGCTTTCTTT.

The chain links TRBV12-5 to TRBJ1-5; D is possibly TRBD1 (5 bases). CDR3 length: 15 amino acids. V was trimmed by 6 bases and J by 0 bases, leaving 12 bases between them. The germline V gene encodes CDR1 LGHNT and CDR2 FRNRAP. This chain's CDR3 is CASGRDRNSNQPQHF. In DNA form, the CDR3 reads TGTGCTAGTGGCCGCGACAGAAATAGCAATCAGCCCCAGCATTTT.

The rearrangement uses TRBV5-1 and TRBJ1-2, with 7 bases identical to TRBD1. The CDR3 is made up of 15 amino acids. Losses at the gene ends were 0 bases for V and 4 bases for J; bases not matched to a gene: 6. Germline CDR1 reads SGHRS; CDR2 reads YFSETQ. Here the CDR3 reads CASSLEGTVAYGYTF. In DNA form, the CDR3 reads TGCGCCAGCAGCTTGGAGGGGACAGTCGCCTATGGCTACACCTTC.

V and J are TRBV7-3 and TRBJ2-2, with 8 bases aligning to TRBD1. Unmatched junction bases numbered 9, after V lost 5 bases and J lost 4 bases. Germline V gene data show CDR1 as SGHTA and CDR2 as FQGTGA. The CDR3 sequence is 16 residues long. CDR3 bases: TGTGCCAGCAGCGAATCTCAGGGGGCAAGCACCGGGGAGCTGTTTTTT. This gives the protein CASSESQGASTGELFF.

This clone was observed a single time. The rearrangement links TRBV28 to TRBJ2-3; 10 nucleotides align to TRBD2. The CDR3 is 13 residues long. V lost 10 bases, J lost 5 bases, and 6 bases stayed unmatched. Germline loops: CDR1 MDHEN, CDR2 SYDVKM. The CDR3 region has the DNA TGTGCCAACGCAGCGGGAGGGGTAGATACGCAGTATTTT. Protein product: CANAAGGVDTQYF.